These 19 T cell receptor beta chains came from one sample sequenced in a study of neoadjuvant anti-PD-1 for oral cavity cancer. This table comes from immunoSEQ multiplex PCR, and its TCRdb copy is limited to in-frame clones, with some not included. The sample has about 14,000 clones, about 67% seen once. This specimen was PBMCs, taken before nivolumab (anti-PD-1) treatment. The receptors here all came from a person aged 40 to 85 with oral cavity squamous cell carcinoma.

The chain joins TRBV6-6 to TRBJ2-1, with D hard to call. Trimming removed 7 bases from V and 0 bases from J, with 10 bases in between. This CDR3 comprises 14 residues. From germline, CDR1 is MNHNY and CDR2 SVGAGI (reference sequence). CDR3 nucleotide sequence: TGTGCCAGCATTGGAGACCGCTCCTACAATGAGCAGTTCTTC. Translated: CASIGDRSYNEQFF.

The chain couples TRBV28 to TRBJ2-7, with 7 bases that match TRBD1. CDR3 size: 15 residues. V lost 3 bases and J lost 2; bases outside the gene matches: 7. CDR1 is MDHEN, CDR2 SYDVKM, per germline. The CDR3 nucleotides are TGTGCCAGCAGTTTTTCGACAGGGCTAGCCTACGAGCAGTACTTC. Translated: CASSFSTGLAYEQYF.

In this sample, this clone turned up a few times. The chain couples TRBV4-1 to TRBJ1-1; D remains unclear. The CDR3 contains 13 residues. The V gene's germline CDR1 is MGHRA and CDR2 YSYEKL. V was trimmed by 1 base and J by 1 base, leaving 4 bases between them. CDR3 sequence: CASSQAPNTEAFF. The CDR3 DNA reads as TGCGCCAGCAGCCAAGCGCCGAACACTGAAGCTTTCTTT.

CDR3 DNA: TGTGCCAGCAGCGTAGACGGGGGCAAAAACATTCAGTACTTC. Translation gives CASSVDGGKNIQYF. The chain is built from TRBV9 and TRBJ2-4, with a tentative D call TRBD2 (6 bases). The V gene lost 0 bases and the J gene lost 3 bases, with 7 bases spanning the gap. Germline lookup yields CDR1 SGDLS and CDR2 YYNGEE. This CDR3 contains 14 residues.

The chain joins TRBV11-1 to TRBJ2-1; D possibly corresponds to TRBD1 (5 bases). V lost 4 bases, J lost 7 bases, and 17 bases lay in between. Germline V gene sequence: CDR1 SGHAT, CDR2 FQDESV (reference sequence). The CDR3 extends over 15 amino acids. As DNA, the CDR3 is TGTGCCAGCAGCTCGATGAAAGACAGACCTAATGAGCAGTTCTTC. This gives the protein CASSSMKDRPNEQFF.

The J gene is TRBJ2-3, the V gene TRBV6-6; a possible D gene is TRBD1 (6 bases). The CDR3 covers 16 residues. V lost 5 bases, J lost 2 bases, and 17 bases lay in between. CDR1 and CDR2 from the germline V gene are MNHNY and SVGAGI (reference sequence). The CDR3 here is CASSPISGTITDTQYF. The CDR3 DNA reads TGTGCCAGCAGTCCTATTTCCGGGACAATCACAGATACGCAGTATTTT.

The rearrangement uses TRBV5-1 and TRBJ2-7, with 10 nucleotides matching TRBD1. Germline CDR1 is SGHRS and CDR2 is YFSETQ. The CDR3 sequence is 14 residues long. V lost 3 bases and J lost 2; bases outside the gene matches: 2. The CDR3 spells CASSWDRGPYEQYF. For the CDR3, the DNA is TGCGCCAGCAGCTGGGACAGGGGCCCCTACGAGCAGTACTTC.

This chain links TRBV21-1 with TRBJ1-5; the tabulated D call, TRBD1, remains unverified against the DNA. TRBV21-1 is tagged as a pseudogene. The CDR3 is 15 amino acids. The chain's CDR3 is CASKQERPLLEPQHF. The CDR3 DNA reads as TGTGCCAGCAAACAGGAAAGGCCCCTTTTGGAGCCCCAGCATTTT.

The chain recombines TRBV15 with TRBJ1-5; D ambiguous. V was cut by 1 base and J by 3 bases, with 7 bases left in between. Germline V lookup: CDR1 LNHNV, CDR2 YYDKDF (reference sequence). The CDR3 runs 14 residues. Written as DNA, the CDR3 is TGTGCCACCAGCAGAGGACAAATCAATCAGCCCCAGCATTTT. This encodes CATSRGQINQPQHF.

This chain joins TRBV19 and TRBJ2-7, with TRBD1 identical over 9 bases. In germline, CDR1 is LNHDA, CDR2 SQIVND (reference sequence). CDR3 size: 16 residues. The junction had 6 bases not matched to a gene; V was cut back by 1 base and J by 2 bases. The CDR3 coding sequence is TGTGCCAGTAGTATAGCCCCGGACAGGGGAACCTACGAGCAGTACTTC. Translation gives CASSIAPDRGTYEQYF. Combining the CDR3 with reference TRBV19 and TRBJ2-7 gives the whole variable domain DGGITQSPKYLFRKEGQNVTLSCEQNLNHDAMYWYRQDPGQGLRLIYYSQIVNDFQKGDIAEGYSVSREKKESFPLTVTSAQKNPTAFYLCASSIAPDRGTYEQYFGPGTRLTVT.

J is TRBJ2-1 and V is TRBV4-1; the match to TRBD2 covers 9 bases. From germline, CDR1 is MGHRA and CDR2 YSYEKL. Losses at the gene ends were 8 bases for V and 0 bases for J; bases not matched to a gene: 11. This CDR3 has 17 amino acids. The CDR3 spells CASQRLAGLFSYNEQFF. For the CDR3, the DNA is TGCGCCAGCCAACGGCTAGCGGGACTCTTCTCCTACAATGAGCAGTTCTTC.

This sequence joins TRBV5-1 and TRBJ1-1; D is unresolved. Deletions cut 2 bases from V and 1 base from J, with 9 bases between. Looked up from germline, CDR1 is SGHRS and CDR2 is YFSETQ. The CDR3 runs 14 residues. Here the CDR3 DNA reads TGCGCCAGCAGCTTCTCTCGACGGAACACTGAAGCTTTCTTT. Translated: CASSFSRRNTEAFF. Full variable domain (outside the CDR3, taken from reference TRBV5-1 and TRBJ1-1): KAGVTQTPRYLIKTRGQQVTLSCSPISGHRSVSWYQQTPGQGLQFLFEYFSETQRNKGNFPGRFSGRQFSNSRSEMNVSTLELGDSALYLCASSFSRRNTEAFFGQGTRLTVV.

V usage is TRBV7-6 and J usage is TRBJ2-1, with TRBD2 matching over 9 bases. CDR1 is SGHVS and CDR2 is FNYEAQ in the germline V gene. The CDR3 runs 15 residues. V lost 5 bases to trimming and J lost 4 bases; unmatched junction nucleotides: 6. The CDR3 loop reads CASSGLASLYNEQFF. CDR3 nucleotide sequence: TGTGCCAGCAGCGGACTAGCGAGTTTATACAATGAGCAGTTCTTC.

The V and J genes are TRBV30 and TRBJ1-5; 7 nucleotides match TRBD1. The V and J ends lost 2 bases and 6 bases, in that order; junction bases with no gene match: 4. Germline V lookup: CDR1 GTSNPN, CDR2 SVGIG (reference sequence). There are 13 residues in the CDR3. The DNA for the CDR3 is TGTGCCTGGAGTAAGGCAGGGGGTCAGCCCCAGCATTTT. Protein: CAWSKAGGQPQHF.

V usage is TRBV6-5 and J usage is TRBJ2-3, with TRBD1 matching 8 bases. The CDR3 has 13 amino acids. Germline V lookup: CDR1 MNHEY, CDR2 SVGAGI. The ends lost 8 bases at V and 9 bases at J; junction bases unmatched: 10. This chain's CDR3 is CASAETGGTTQYF. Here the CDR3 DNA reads TGTGCCAGCGCCGAAACAGGGGGTACGACGCAGTATTTT.

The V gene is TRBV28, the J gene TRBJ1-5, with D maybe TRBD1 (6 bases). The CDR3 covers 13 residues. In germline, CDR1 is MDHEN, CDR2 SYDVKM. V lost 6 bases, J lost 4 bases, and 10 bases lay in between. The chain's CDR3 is CASRATGNQPQHF. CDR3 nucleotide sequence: TGTGCCAGCAGGGCCACAGGGAATCAGCCCCAGCATTTT.

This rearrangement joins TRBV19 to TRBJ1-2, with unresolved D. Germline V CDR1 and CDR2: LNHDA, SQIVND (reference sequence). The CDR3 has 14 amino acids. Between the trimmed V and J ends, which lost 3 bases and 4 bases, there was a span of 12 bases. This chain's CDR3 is CASSITVPRYGYTF. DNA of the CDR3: TGTGCCAGTAGTATTACAGTTCCTCGCTATGGCTACACCTTC.

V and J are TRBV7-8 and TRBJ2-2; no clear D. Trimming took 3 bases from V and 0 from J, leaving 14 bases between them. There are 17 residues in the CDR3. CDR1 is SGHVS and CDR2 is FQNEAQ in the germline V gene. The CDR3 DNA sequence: TGTGCCAGCAGCTTTCGTTTTGGGTTCCCGAACACCGGGGAGCTGTTTTTT. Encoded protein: CASSFRFGFPNTGELFF.

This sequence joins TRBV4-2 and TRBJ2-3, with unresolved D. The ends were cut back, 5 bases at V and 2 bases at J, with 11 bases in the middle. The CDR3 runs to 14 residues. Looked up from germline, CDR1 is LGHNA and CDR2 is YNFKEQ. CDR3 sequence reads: CASSVLGTTDTQYF. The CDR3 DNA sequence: TGTGCCAGCAGCGTCCTGGGCACCACAGATACGCAGTATTTT.